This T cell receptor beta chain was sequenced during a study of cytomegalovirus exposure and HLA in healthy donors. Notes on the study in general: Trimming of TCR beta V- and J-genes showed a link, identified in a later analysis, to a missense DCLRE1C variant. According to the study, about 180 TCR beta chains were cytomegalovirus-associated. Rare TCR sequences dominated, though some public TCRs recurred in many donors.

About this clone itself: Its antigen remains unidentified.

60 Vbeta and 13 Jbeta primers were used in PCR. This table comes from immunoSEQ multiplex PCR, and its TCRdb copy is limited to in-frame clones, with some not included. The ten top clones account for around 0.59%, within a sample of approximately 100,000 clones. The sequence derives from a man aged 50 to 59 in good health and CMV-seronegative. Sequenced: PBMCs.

This CDR3 reads CASSLSDGELFF. CDR3 DNA sequence: TGTGCCAGCAGCTTAAGCGACGGGGAGCTGTTTTTT. The V and J genes are TRBV7-3 and TRBJ2-2; no clear D. V lost 1 base and J 7 bases, leaving 4 bases between the germline ends. This CDR3 comprises 12 residues. Germline V lookup: CDR1 SGHTA, CDR2 FQGTGA.